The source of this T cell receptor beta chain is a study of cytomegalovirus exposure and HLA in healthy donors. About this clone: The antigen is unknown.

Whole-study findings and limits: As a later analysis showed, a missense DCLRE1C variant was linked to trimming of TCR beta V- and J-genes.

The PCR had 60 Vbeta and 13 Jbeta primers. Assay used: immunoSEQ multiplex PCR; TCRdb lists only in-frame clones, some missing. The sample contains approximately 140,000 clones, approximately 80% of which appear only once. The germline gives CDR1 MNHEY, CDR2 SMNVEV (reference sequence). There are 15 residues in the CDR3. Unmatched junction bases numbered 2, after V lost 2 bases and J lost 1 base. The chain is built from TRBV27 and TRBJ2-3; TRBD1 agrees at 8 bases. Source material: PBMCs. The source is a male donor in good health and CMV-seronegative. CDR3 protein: CASSLMGQGTDTQYF. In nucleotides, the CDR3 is TGTGCCAGCAGTTTAATGGGACAGGGCACAGATACGCAGTATTTT.